What follows are 5 T cell receptor beta chains derived from one specimen sequenced in a study of cytomegalovirus exposure and HLA in healthy donors. PCR involved 60 Vbeta and 13 Jbeta primers. Profiled with immunoSEQ multiplex PCR; TCRdb holds only in-frame clones, not every one. The table includes roughly 130,000 clones, 82% detected once. The sequenced sample consisted of PBMCs. The receptors here all came from a boy between 10 and 17 years old in good health and CMV-seronegative.

CDR3 loop: CAWVGWAREGVPEQFF. The CDR3 bases are TGTGCCTGGGTGGGATGGGCGCGGGAGGGGGTCCCGGAGCAGTTCTTC. This chain connects TRBV30 to TRBJ2-1; 9 nucleotides line up with TRBD2. The CDR3 covers 16 residues. Looked up from germline, CDR1 is GTSNPN and CDR2 is SVGIG (reference sequence). V shed 5 bases, J shed 10 bases, and the junction held 18 bases outside the gene matches.

This rearrangement joins TRBV19 to TRBJ2-7, with D tentatively TRBD2 (5 bases). The germline V gene encodes CDR1 LNHDA and CDR2 SQIVND (reference sequence). V lost 3 bases to trimming and J lost 6 bases, with 12 bases between them. The CDR3 loop spans 13 amino acids. CDR3 sequence: CASSIGPEGEQYF. CDR3 nucleotides: TGTGCCAGTAGTATCGGACCCGAGGGCGAGCAGTACTTC.

The rearrangement links TRBV7-9 to TRBJ1-4; D not certain. This CDR3 comprises 17 residues. With 1 base removed from V and 6 bases from J, the gap between germline ends came to 18 bases. Germline values: CDR1 SEHNR, CDR2 FQNEAQ (reference sequence). CDR3 amino acids: CASSLEPGASGDEKLFF. In DNA, the CDR3 is TGTGCCAGCAGCTTAGAACCGGGAGCCTCAGGTGATGAAAAACTGTTTTTT.

V gene TRBV29-1 combines with J gene TRBJ2-7, with 7 bases aligning to TRBD1. V was clipped by 7 bases and J by 2 bases; unmatched bases: 14. The CDR3 covers 15 residues. The germline V gene encodes CDR1 SQVTM and CDR2 ANQGSEA. This CDR3 reads CSARGVTGPPYEQYF. CDR3 sequence (DNA): TGCAGCGCCCGAGGGGTGACAGGGCCCCCCTACGAGCAGTACTTC.

The table lists this clone with a few counts. This chain uses TRBV6-6 with TRBJ2-5; tentatively, D is TRBD2 (6 bases). The J call is doubtful: the DNA matches TRBJ2-7 better. Germline CDR1 reads MNHNY; CDR2 reads SVGAGI (reference sequence). The CDR3 has 15 amino acids. CDR3 loop: CASSKSREKGYEQYF. CDR3 sequence (DNA): TGTGCCAGCAGCAAAAGCCGGGAGAAAGGTTACGAGCAGTACTTC.